Listed below are T cell receptor beta chains from one sample, sequenced in a study of shared clonotypes between healthy human individuals. TCRdb's table, derived via immunoSEQ multiplex PCR, lists solely in-frame clones and lacks some. The sample records 2 million to 3 million clones, more than 85% being singletons. Sequenced: naive CD4+ T cells from PBMCs. The receptors here all came from a man younger than 35 in good health. Some clones in this sample may be carry-over from other donors' samples. The CDR3 runs from the conserved cysteine through the conserved F or W. Some rows have no size entry. The others give once, few or many, or a class for an expanded clone.

V	length	size	J	CDR3
TRBV18	17	-	TRBJ2-7	CASSRSGLAGSLLVQYF
TRBV6-1	15	once	TRBJ2-4	CASSERDSAKNIQYF
TRBV2	12	-	TRBJ2-5	CASREVEETQYF
TRBV11-3	14	-	TRBJ2-7	CASSPGQGSYEQYF
TRBV5-1	14	once	TRBJ2-1	CASSLLGLYNEQFF
TRBV28	13	-	TRBJ1-2	CASSPPGVFGYTF
TRBV4-3	16	-	TRBJ2-7	CASSQDTRQTTYEQYF
TRBV6-1	14	-	TRBJ1-2	CASKGAAPGAGYTF
TRBV2	13	-	TRBJ2-1	CAGAFTGYNEQFF
TRBV10-1	15	once	TRBJ2-1	CASYPGSAGGNEQFF
TRBV6-5	14	-	TRBJ2-2	CASTVQGGTGELFF
TRBV28	15	-	TRBJ1-5	CASSRPPGGNQPQHF
TRBV28	16	-	TRBJ1-3	CASSLPGHRSGNTIYF
TRBV15	16	-	TRBJ2-3	CATSRDNRGRQDTQYF
TRBV28	13	-	TRBJ1-1	CASSYRGWAEAFF
TRBV6-5	14	-	TRBJ1-1	CASSSGQTNTEAFF
TRBV28	11	-	TRBJ2-7	CASSVLYEQYF
TRBV29-1	15	-	TRBJ1-2	CSTKGAGEWDYGYTF
TRBV7-9	14	-	TRBJ2-1	CASSRTGLYNEQFF
TRBV18	15	-	TRBJ1-1	CASSPFGGMNTEAFF
TRBV28	14	-	TRBJ1-2	CASRQGQVSYGYTF
TRBV19	15	-	TRBJ2-3	CAREKGEWCTDTQYF
TRBV9	15	-	TRBJ2-1	CASSGTGMGYNEQFF